These T cell receptor beta chains were read from a single sample in a study of cytomegalovirus exposure and HLA in healthy donors. Sequencing used immunoSEQ multiplex PCR; TCRdb keeps in-frame clones, though not all of them. The data hold 150,000 to 200,000 clones, with around 80% observed a single time. Material: PBMCs. Source of these receptors: a woman between 50 and 59 years old in good health and CMV-seropositive. Each CDR3 is given with its conserved first and last residue. Fields, in order: clone size, V gene, J gene, D gene, CDR3 DNA, CDR3 protein. A D gene is named only where the DNA matches it firmly. Clone size is shown for a subset of rows, as once, few, many or a class of expanded clone.

>few|TRBV19|TRBJ1-5|TRBD1
TGTGCCAGTAGTGCCGGGACAGGGACGGGGAATCAGCCCCAGCATTTT
CASSAGTGTGNQPQHF
>once|TRBV7-9|TRBJ1-5|.
TGTGCCAGCAGCTTTGGGCAGGGAAGTCAGCCCCAGCATTTT
CASSFGQGSQPQHF
>.|TRBV11-2|TRBJ2-3|TRBD1
TGTGCCAGCAGCGCCCGGGACAGGGGCACAGATACGCAGTATTTT
CASSARDRGTDTQYF
>.|TRBV2|TRBJ1-3|.
TGTGCCAGCAGCGTTAAAGGGAGATCTGGAAACACCATATATTTT
CASSVKGRSGNTIYF
>once|TRBV30|TRBJ1-6|TRBD1
TGTGCCTGGAGTGAGGGGACAGCTCGTTATTCACCCCTCCACTTT
CAWSEGTARYSPLHF
>.|TRBV7-9|TRBJ1-2|.
TGTGCCAGCAGCTTAAGGGGTAATCAGGGAATTGGCTACACCTTC
CASSLRGNQGIGYTF
>.|TRBV7-2|TRBJ1-5|TRBD1
TGTGCCAGCAGCCCAAGGACAGGGAACAATCAGCCCCAGCATTTT
CASSPRTGNNQPQHF
>.|TRBV6-1|TRBJ1-5|.
TGTGCCAGCAGTGACAGGGAAGTTCATCAGCCCCAGCATTTT
CASSDREVHQPQHF
>.|TRBV7-9|TRBJ2-7|TRBD1
TGTGCCGGCCAAAAGGGGGCGGACGAGCAGTACTTC
CAGQKGADEQYF
>few|TRBV2|TRBJ1-5|TRBD1
TGTGCCAGCAGAGACAGGGGAGACGGACAGCCCCAGCATTTT
CASRDRGDGQPQHF
>.|TRBV7-3|TRBJ2-5|TRBD1
TGTGCCAGCAGCCGAGGGGGCTGGGAGACCCAGTACTTC
CASSRGGWETQYF
>few|TRBV5-1|TRBJ1-1|.
TGCGCCAGCAGCGCCAACATCGTGAACACTGAAGCTTTCTTT
CASSANIVNTEAFF
>.|TRBV7-9|TRBJ2-7|.
TGTGCCAGCAGTAGTACTTACGAGCAGTACTTC
CASSSTYEQYF
>.|TRBV6-5|TRBJ2-3|.
TGTGCCAGCAACAGCCTCGACGTGGCTTATGATACGCAGTATTTT
CASNSLDVAYDTQYF
>.|TRBV2|TRBJ2-7|TRBD2
TGTGCCAGCAAAAAGGGGAGGGGACCCTACGAGCAGTACTTC
CASKKGRGPYEQYF
>.|TRBV5-1|TRBJ1-3|.
TGCGCCAGCAGCTTGACCGGACTTAGCTCTGGAAACACCATATATTTT
CASSLTGLSSGNTIYF
>.|TRBV6-1|TRBJ1-2|TRBD1
TGTGCCAGACTAACAGGGGGCGCCCCCTATGGCTACACCTTC
CARLTGGAPYGYTF
>.|TRBV18|TRBJ1-4|TRBD1
TGTGCCAGCTCACCGGGACAGCCTAATGAAAAACTGTTTTTT
CASSPGQPNEKLFF
>few|TRBV6-6|TRBJ1-4|.
TGTGCCAGCCGGGAGCAAGCTAATGAAAAACTGTTTTTT
CASREQANEKLFF
>.|TRBV9|TRBJ2-7|.
TGTGCCAGCAGCCCCGGGGGGCCCTACGAGCAGTACTTC
CASSPGGPYEQYF
>once|TRBV6-1|TRBJ2-5|.
TGTGCCAGCATGAACAGCTTCAAACAAGAGACCCAGTACTTC
CASMNSFKQETQYF
>once|TRBV6-6|TRBJ1-5|.
TGTGCCAGCAGTTACTCGTCAGGGAATCAGCCCCAGCATTTT
CASSYSSGNQPQHF
>.|TRBV15|TRBJ2-5|TRBD1
TGTGCCACCAGCAGAGATGGGTCTATTTCCAGGGGGCGAGAGACCCAGTACTTC
CATSRDGSISRGRETQYF
>.|TRBV7-9|TRBJ2-5|TRBD1
TGTGCCAGCAGCCAGGGACAGGAAAGGGAGACCCAGTACTTC
CASSQGQERETQYF
>few|TRBV6-5|TRBJ2-7|.
TGTGCCAGCGGGGGCGGCGTAGGGTACGAGCAGTACTTC
CASGGGVGYEQYF
>.|TRBV4-2|TRBJ1-1|.
TGTGCCAGCAGCCAAGCAGGGCTTTCTGAAGCTTTCTTT
CASSQAGLSEAFF
>.|TRBV10-2|TRBJ2-7|TRBD2
TGCGCCAGCAGTGTTTATGTAGGGCGGGGGGGCCCCTACGAGCAGTACTTC
CASSVYVGRGGPYEQYF
>.|TRBV4-1|TRBJ2-2|TRBD2
TGCGCCAGCAGCCAAGATGGCGGGGGGGCGAACACCGGGGAGCTGTTTTTT
CASSQDGGGANTGELFF
>.|TRBV12-1|TRBJ1-5|.
TGTGCCAGCAGCTTTTCGGTACAGGAGTTTAGCAATCAGCCCCAGCATTTT
CASSFSVQEFSNQPQHF
>.|TRBV9|TRBJ2-7|TRBD1
TGTGCCAGCAGCGAGGCAGGGGGCAACGAGCAGTACTTC
CASSEAGGNEQYF
>.|TRBV9|TRBJ2-3|.
TGTGCCAGCAGCGTAACGAGCAGCACAGATACGCAGTATTTT
CASSVTSSTDTQYF
>.|TRBV6-1|TRBJ2-1|.
TGTGCCAGCACAGGATCCGTCAATGAGCAGTTCTTC
CASTGSVNEQFF
>few|TRBV5-1|TRBJ1-5|.
TGCGCCAGCAGCTTGGCTGGACAGCTCAATCAGCCCCAGCATTTT
CASSLAGQLNQPQHF
>.|TRBV19|TRBJ2-5|TRBD2
TGTGCCAGTAGTAAACTAGCGGGGGGCCATGAGACCCAGTACTTC
CASSKLAGGHETQYF
>.|TRBV7-3|TRBJ1-1|TRBD1
TGTGCCAGCAGCTTTGACAGGGGATCTGAAGCTTTCTTT
CASSFDRGSEAFF
>once|TRBV11-1|TRBJ2-7|.
TGTGCCAGCAGCTTAAAGGTAGGGGTGGCCTACGAGCAGTACTTC
CASSLKVGVAYEQYF
>.|TRBV2|TRBJ2-7|.
TGTGCCAGCAGCGAAGGGACATTTTTCTACGAGCAGTACTTC
CASSEGTFFYEQYF
>.|TRBV5-1|TRBJ2-7|TRBD1
TGCGCCAGCAGCTACGGGACAGGGAGCTACGAGCAGTACTTC
CASSYGTGSYEQYF